Following are 22 T cell receptor beta chains from one sample sequenced in a study of cytomegalovirus exposure and HLA in healthy donors. Here immunoSEQ multiplex PCR was the method, and the copy in TCRdb shows in-frame clones only, minus some. This sample has fewer than 200,000 clones, with around 90% found just once. Sequences were obtained from PBMCs. The receptors were sampled from a woman between 18 and 30 years old in good health and CMV-seropositive.

V gene TRBV7-8 combines with J gene TRBJ2-3; D remains ambiguous. This CDR3 has 15 residues. V lost 0 bases and J 2 bases, leaving 9 bases between the germline ends. The germline V gene has CDR1 SGHVS and CDR2 FQNEAQ. The CDR3 here is CASSLAEITTDTQYF. CDR3 nucleotides: TGTGCCAGCAGCTTAGCAGAGATCACCACAGATACGCAGTATTTT.

V usage is TRBV7-3 and J usage is TRBJ2-1; the match to TRBD2 covers 8 bases. V lost 1 base to trimming and J lost 0 bases; unmatched junction nucleotides: 2. The germline gives CDR1 SGHTA, CDR2 FQGTGA. The length of the CDR3 is 16 residues. CDR3 protein: CASSLSAGGSYNEQFF. CDR3 bases: TGTGCCAGCAGCTTAAGCGCGGGAGGCTCCTACAATGAGCAGTTCTTC. The variable domain in full, completed from reference TRBV7-3 and TRBJ2-1, reads GAGVSQTPSNKVTEKGKYVELRCDPISGHTALYWYRQSLGQGPEFLIYFQGTGAADDSGLPNDRFFAVRPEGSVSTLKIQRTERGDSAVYLCASSLSAGGSYNEQFFGPGTRLTVL.

The V gene is TRBV10-1, the J gene TRBJ2-7, with 10 positions matching TRBD1. Per germline, CDR1 WNHNN and CDR2 SYGVQD (reference sequence). Trimming took 6 bases from V and 3 from J; bases not matched to a gene: 2. This CDR3 has 13 amino acids. CDR3 amino acids: CASSWTGGYEQYF. The CDR3 DNA follows: TGCGCCAGCAGCTGGACAGGGGGCTACGAGCAGTACTTC.

The rearrangement joins TRBV7-2 to TRBJ2-7; TRBD1 might be the D (6 bases). V was pared by 1 base and J by 2 bases, with 12 bases between. CDR3 length equals 15 residues. Germline-derived CDR1 and CDR2 are SGHTA and FQGNSA. CDR3 region: CASSLEGTKPYEQYF. The DNA for the CDR3 is TGTGCCAGCAGCTTAGAAGGGACAAAACCCTACGAGCAGTACTTC.

The chain recombines TRBV2 with TRBJ2-5; possible D gene TRBD1, 5 bases. This CDR3 spans 13 amino acids. Germline values: CDR1 SNHLY, CDR2 FYNNEI. V was trimmed by 6 bases and J by 5 bases, leaving 13 bases between them. The CDR3 sequence is CASRDTGRETQYF. The CDR3, as DNA: TGTGCCAGCAGAGATACAGGCCGCGAGACCCAGTACTTC.

This clone occurred a few times. This rearrangement joins TRBV30 to TRBJ1-1; D might be TRBD1 (5 bases). The CDR3 spans 12 residues. Germline V gene data show CDR1 as GTSNPN and CDR2 as SVGIG (reference sequence). Trimming shortened V by 0 bases and J by 7 bases, and 9 bases separated the two germline ends. CDR3 sequence reads: CAWSVNRGEAFF. In DNA, the CDR3 is TGTGCCTGGAGTGTGAATAGGGGTGAAGCTTTCTTT.

J is TRBJ2-7 and V is TRBV5-1; 9 bases fit TRBD1. Germline V CDR1 and CDR2: SGHRS, YFSETQ. The CDR3 is made up of 12 amino acids. With V trimmed by 4 bases and J by 9 bases, 5 bases remained unmatched. As DNA, the CDR3 is TGCGCCAGCAGCCTGGACAGGGGACGGCAGTACTTC. This sequence encodes CASSLDRGRQYF.

This rearrangement joins TRBV10-3 to TRBJ1-3, with D perhaps TRBD1 (5 bases). Deletions cut 7 bases from V and 6 bases from J, with 13 bases between. Germline V gene lookup returns CDR1 ENHRY and CDR2 SYGVKD. This CDR3 has 13 residues. Here the CDR3 reads CAIKGMEENTIYF. Here the CDR3 DNA reads TGTGCCATCAAGGGGATGGAAGAAAACACCATATATTTT.

The chain couples TRBV12-2 to TRBJ2-2; no check of the table's D call, TRBD2, against the DNA was made. TRBV12-2 is a pseudogene. The CDR3 contains 13 residues. The CDR3 spells CASRLVAAGELFF. The CDR3 nucleotides are TGTGCAAGTCGGCTTGTAGCTGCCGGGGAGCTGTTTTTT.

The chain carries TRBV28 and TRBJ2-7; tentative D call: TRBD1 (6 bases). The V gene lost 6 bases and the J gene lost 1 base, with 19 bases spanning the gap. The germline V gene has CDR1 MDHEN and CDR2 SYDVKM. The CDR3 is 16 residues long. This chain's CDR3 is CASSRLTGPNSYEQYF. The CDR3 DNA reads TGTGCCAGCAGCCGACTGACAGGACCTAATTCCTACGAGCAGTACTTC. Full variable domain (outside the CDR3, taken from reference TRBV28 and TRBJ2-7): DVKVTQSSRYLVKRTGEKVFLECVQDMDHENMFWYRQDPGLGLRLIYFSYDVKMKEKGDIPEGYSVSREKKERFSLILESASTNQTSMYLCASSRLTGPNSYEQYFGPGTRLTVT.

The rearrangement links TRBV7-9 to TRBJ2-5, with D tentatively TRBD1 (6 bases). The CDR3 sequence is 13 residues long. V lost 4 bases and J lost 1, with 7 bases in between. The germline V gene has CDR1 SEHNR and CDR2 FQNEAQ (reference sequence). For the CDR3, the DNA is TGTGCCAGCAGCTCGACAGGCCAAGAGACCCAGTACTTC. Its translation: CASSSTGQETQYF. The full variable domain, in which reference TRBV7-9 and TRBJ2-5 provide the parts outside the CDR3, is DTGVSQNPRHKITKRGQNVTFRCDPISEHNRLYWYRQTLGQGPEFLTYFQNEAQLEKSRLLSDRFSAERPKGSFSTLEIQRTEQGDSAMYLCASSSTGQETQYFGPGTRLLVL.

The chain carries TRBV5-1 and TRBJ2-7, with 12 bases that match TRBD2. V lost 3 bases and J lost 3; bases outside the gene matches: 1. Looked up from germline, CDR1 is SGHRS and CDR2 is YFSETQ. This CDR3 has 14 residues. The CDR3 region is CASSWTSGVYEQYF. In DNA form, the CDR3 reads TGCGCCAGCAGCTGGACTAGCGGGGTCTACGAGCAGTACTTC. Complete variable domain (other parts from reference TRBV5-1 and TRBJ2-7): KAGVTQTPRYLIKTRGQQVTLSCSPISGHRSVSWYQQTPGQGLQFLFEYFSETQRNKGNFPGRFSGRQFSNSRSEMNVSTLELGDSALYLCASSWTSGVYEQYFGPGTRLTVT.

The V call is TRBV10-1, the J call TRBJ2-1; the match to TRBD2 covers 10 bases. CDR3 size: 14 residues. Germline values: CDR1 WNHNN, CDR2 SYGVQD (reference sequence). V lost 2 bases, J lost 9 bases, and 4 bases stayed unmatched. CDR3 sequence: CASSEAAGGVEQFF. The CDR3 DNA sequence: TGCGCCAGCAGTGAGGCAGCGGGGGGGGTTGAGCAGTTCTTC.

The genes are TRBV6-5 and TRBJ1-5; D is undetermined. The germline V gene encodes CDR1 MNHEY and CDR2 SVGAGI. Trimming removed 5 bases from V and 9 bases from J, with 11 bases in between. The CDR3 has 12 residues. Here the CDR3 DNA reads TGTGCCAGCAGTGCCCCGGGGTGGCCCCAGCATTTT. Its translation is CASSAPGWPQHF.

The chain uses TRBV5-1 and TRBJ1-2, with TRBD1 identical over 7 bases. With 0 bases clipped from V and 6 bases from J, the junction kept 2 bases outside the gene matches. CDR1 is SGHRS and CDR2 is YFSETQ in the germline V gene. The CDR3 covers 13 residues. The CDR3 sequence is CASSLGQGDGYTF. DNA for the CDR3: TGCGCCAGCAGCTTGGGGCAGGGGGATGGCTACACCTTC.

The V and J genes are TRBV6-1 and TRBJ1-2, with unresolved D. The CDR3 consists of 14 residues. Germline V CDR1 and CDR2: MNHNS, SASEGT. The V end was cut by 0 bases, the J end by 7 bases, with 12 bases between. CDR3 sequence: CASSEAVRSGGYTF. The CDR3 DNA sequence: TGTGCCAGCAGTGAAGCGGTCCGCAGCGGTGGCTACACCTTC.

The chain joins TRBV10-2 to TRBJ2-3; no clear D gene. Germline V lookup: CDR1 WSHSY, CDR2 SAAADI. V was cut by 6 bases and J by 5 bases, with 3 bases left in between. CDR3 size: 10 residues. CDR3 residues: CASRRDTQYF. DNA of the CDR3: TGCGCCAGCAGGAGAGATACGCAGTATTTT.

This rearrangement joins TRBV6-5 to TRBJ1-1; a possible D gene is TRBD1 (6 bases). The CDR3 contains 16 residues. From germline, CDR1 is MNHEY and CDR2 SVGAGI. Trimming took 2 bases from V and 0 from J, leaving 13 bases between them. The CDR3 coding sequence is TGTGCCAGCAGTTACCGGACAGTCGCTTTGAACACTGAAGCTTTCTTT. It translates to CASSYRTVALNTEAFF.

The J gene is TRBJ2-2, the V gene TRBV28, with 14 bases fitting TRBD2. Per the germline V gene, CDR1 is MDHEN and CDR2 is SYDVKM. The CDR3 loop spans 19 amino acids. Trimming removed 4 bases from V and 6 bases from J; junction bases left unmatched: 13. The CDR3 loop reads CASSSPSGLAGDRAGELFF. CDR3 nucleotide sequence: TGTGCCAGCAGTTCACCGTCGGGACTAGCGGGAGATAGGGCCGGGGAGCTGTTTTTT.

The gene calls are TRBV18 and TRBJ1-1, with TRBD1 matching over 9 bases. The CDR3 sequence is 16 residues long. Germline CDR1 reads KGHSH; CDR2 reads LQKENI. V shed 3 bases and J 0 bases; nucleotides not matched to a gene: 5. CDR3 loop: CASSPRTGDLNTEAFF. The CDR3 bases are TGTGCCAGCTCACCCAGGACAGGGGACCTGAACACTGAAGCTTTCTTT.

This sequence joins TRBV7-6 and TRBJ2-2, with TRBD2 matching over 7 bases. This CDR3 has 15 residues. Germline CDR1 is SGHVS and CDR2 is FNYEAQ. V shed 8 bases, J shed 4 bases, and the junction held 10 bases outside the gene matches. As DNA, the CDR3 is TGTGCCAGCTCCCTTCGACTAGCCGGCACCGGGGAGCTGTTTTTT. Translated, it gives CASSLRLAGTGELFF.

The DNA of the CDR3 is TGTGCCAGTACCAAGGCGGCCAAAAGCACAGATACGCAGTATTTT. The encoded protein is CASTKAAKSTDTQYF. The gene calls are TRBV19 and TRBJ2-3, with D unclear. This CDR3 has 15 residues. With 7 bases removed from V and 0 bases from J, the gap between germline ends came to 14 bases. Germline V gene sequence: CDR1 LNHDA, CDR2 SQIVND (reference sequence).